This is a list of T cell receptor beta chains from one sample in a study of T cell responses to AZD1222 COVID-19 vaccine. Measured with immunoSEQ multiplex PCR; TCRdb has only the in-frame clones, and not every one. The data show about 210,000 clones, around 94% seen once. The input for sequencing was peripheral blood, taken 28 days after the second dose of the MenACWY control vaccine. These receptors were collected from an adult who received the MenACWY meningococcal vaccine as a control. The CDR3 runs from the conserved cysteine through the conserved F or W. The order of the fields is clone size, J gene, D gene, V gene, CDR3 DNA, CDR3 protein. D genes are given only for firm matches. The size of a clone is reported for some rows only, either as once, few or many, or as a class for expanded clones.

size: -
J: TRBJ1-2
D: -
V: TRBV7-9
DNA: TGTGCCAGCAGCCCCGAGGCCGGCTCCTATGGCTACACCTTC
CDR3: CASSPEAGSYGYTF

size: once
J: TRBJ2-1
D: -
V: TRBV7-9
DNA: TGTGCCAGCAGCTCGGGATTCTACAATGAGCAGTTCTTC
CDR3: CASSSGFYNEQFF

size: -
J: TRBJ2-7
D: TRBD2
V: TRBV4-1
DNA: TGCGCCAGCAGCCAATCCGGGGGGAGGGTGAACGAGCAGTACTTC
CDR3: CASSQSGGRVNEQYF

size: -
J: TRBJ2-7
D: -
V: TRBV6-5
DNA: TGTGCCAGCAGTACCGGGGACAAAAGGTGGCAGTACTTC
CDR3: CASSTGDKRWQYF

size: -
J: TRBJ2-5
D: -
V: TRBV28
DNA: TGTGCCAGCGGCGGTCCAGCGAGGCGGACCCAGTACTTC
CDR3: CASGGPARRTQYF

size: -
J: TRBJ1-1
D: -
V: TRBV4-1
DNA: TGCGCCAGCAGCCCCTTGCAGGGAGAATACACTGAAGCTTTCTTT
CDR3: CASSPLQGEYTEAFF

size: -
J: TRBJ2-1
D: -
V: TRBV4-2
DNA: TGTGCCAGCAGCAAAGGGGGGGCCACCTACAATGAGCAGTTCTTC
CDR3: CASSKGGATYNEQFF

size: -
J: TRBJ1-6
D: -
V: TRBV28
DNA: TGTGCCAGCAGTTTGGTGACACCCGGGGGTTCACCCCTCCACTTT
CDR3: CASSLVTPGGSPLHF

size: -
J: TRBJ2-1
D: TRBD2
V: TRBV5-4
DNA: TGTGCCAGCAGCTTTGGACTAGCGGTACCAAATGAGCAGTTCTTC
CDR3: CASSFGLAVPNEQFF

size: -
J: TRBJ1-5
D: -
V: TRBV2
DNA: TGTGCCAGCAGCCTCGTCTGGGGGGGCGGTAGCAATCAGCCCCAGCATTTT
CDR3: CASSLVWGGGSNQPQHF

size: -
J: TRBJ2-1
D: TRBD2
V: TRBV18
DNA: TGTGCCAGCTCGCAACAGGGGACGACTAGCGGGAGGGAGACCTACAATGAGCAGTTCTTC
CDR3: CASSQQGTTSGRETYNEQFF

size: -
J: TRBJ1-3
D: TRBD1
V: TRBV3-1/TRBV3-2
DNA: TGTGCCAGCACCGGGGACAGGGGTGACACCATATATTTT
CDR3: CASTGDRGDTIYF

size: -
J: TRBJ1-4
D: -
V: TRBV28
DNA: TGTGCCAGCCGCGCGGAGAAAGGGGCCGGGGAAAAACTGTTTTTT
CDR3: CASRAEKGAGEKLFF

size: -
J: TRBJ2-1
D: -
V: TRBV7-2
DNA: TGTGCCAGCAGCTTTCTGGGGGTGTCCCGCGGTAATGAGCAGTTCTTC
CDR3: CASSFLGVSRGNEQFF

size: once
J: TRBJ1-2
D: -
V: TRBV6-5
DNA: TGTGCCAGCAGTCACCGGGACGGCTATGGCTACACCTTC
CDR3: CASSHRDGYGYTF

size: -
J: TRBJ2-7
D: TRBD1
V: TRBV5-1
DNA: TGCGCCAGCAGCGCGGGAACCGGGACAGGGGGCTACGAGCAGTACTTC
CDR3: CASSAGTGTGGYEQYF

size: -
J: TRBJ2-1
D: TRBD2
V: TRBV29-1
DNA: TGCAGCGTTGAGGTAGCGGGGGGGTTGAATGAGCAGTTCTTC
CDR3: CSVEVAGGLNEQFF

size: -
J: TRBJ1-2
D: -
V: TRBV19
DNA: TGTGCCAGTACAGATCAGGGACACTATGGCTACACCTTC
CDR3: CASTDQGHYGYTF